Given below is one T cell receptor (beta chain) in context. The antigen remains undetermined. Trimming took 1 base from V and 0 from J; bases not matched to a gene: 6. Germline V CDR1 and CDR2: SEHNR, FQNEAQ (reference sequence). The CDR3 covers 16 residues. This entry belongs to a study of T cell repertoires in cytomegalovirus infection. Study information: In the study, CMV epitopes included recently identified HLA-C-restricted and well-studied HLA-B-restricted ones.

TCRdb called the reads again in MiXCR, with one record for every CDR3 protein. The sample records hundreds of thousands of distinct CDR3 sequences, 33% being singletons. This clonotype originated in a human donor in good health (CMV status not recorded). Some clones in this sample may be carry-over from other donors' samples. This material consisted of cultured PBMCs, taken from culture after CMV antigen stimulation. V usage is TRBV7-9 and J usage is TRBJ2-7; TRBD2 matches at 7 bases. The CDR3 loop reads CASSLEASGPSYEQYF. The CDR3 DNA is TGTGCCAGCAGCTTAGAGGCTAGCGGCCCCTCCTACGAGCAGTACTTC. Filled out from reference TRBV7-9 and TRBJ2-7, the complete variable domain reads DTGVSQNPRHKITKRGQNVTFRCDPISEHNRLYWYRQTLGQGPEFLTYFQNEAQLEKSRLLSDRFSAERPKGSFSTLEIQRTEQGDSAMYLCASSLEASGPSYEQYFGPGTRLTVT.